Listed below are T cell receptor beta chains from one sample, sequenced in a study of cytomegalovirus exposure and HLA in healthy donors. This table comes from immunoSEQ multiplex PCR, and its TCRdb copy is limited to in-frame clones, with some not included. This table holds more than 95,000 clones, 81% found once. Sequencing input: PBMCs. The receptors come from a man younger than 35 in good health and CMV-seronegative. Both conserved end residues are part of each CDR3. D genes are given only for firm matches. Rows may omit the clone size; those that give it use once, few, many or a size class.

length: 13
V: TRBV7-9
J: TRBJ2-3
D: -
size: -
DNA: TGTGCCAGCAGCTTCCCAGACACAGATACGCAGTATTTT
CDR3: CASSFPDTDTQYF

length: 12
V: TRBV5-1
J: TRBJ2-3
D: -
size: -
DNA: TGCGCCAGCAGGTACTTCACAGATACGCAGTATTTT
CDR3: CASRYFTDTQYF

length: 15
V: TRBV7-3
J: TRBJ2-3
D: TRBD1
size: once
DNA: TGTGCCAGCAGCATGGGACAGGGTGACACAGATACGCAGTACTTT
CDR3: CASSMGQGDTDTQYF

length: 15
V: TRBV7-9
J: TRBJ1-4
D: -
size: -
DNA: TGTGCCAGCAGCGCCCTACAGGGTTTAAATGAAAAACTGTTTTTT
CDR3: CASSALQGLNEKLFF

length: 15
V: TRBV2
J: TRBJ1-4
D: -
size: -
DNA: TGTGCCAGCAGTGGACAGACAGCAACTAATGAAAAACTGTTTTTT
CDR3: CASSGQTATNEKLFF

length: 15
V: TRBV7-8
J: TRBJ2-7
D: TRBD2
size: -
DNA: TGTGCCAGCAGCGCCCGGGGGGTGGGTTCCTACGAGCAGTACTTC
CDR3: CASSARGVGSYEQYF

length: 17
V: TRBV7-2
J: TRBJ2-7
D: TRBD2
size: -
DNA: TGTGCCAGCAGCCCCCTAAGGACTAGCGGGGGGGCCTACGAGCAGTACTTC
CDR3: CASSPLRTSGGAYEQYF

length: 14
V: TRBV7-9
J: TRBJ1-1
D: TRBD1
size: -
DNA: TGTTCCAGCAGACAGGGCCTTGGGGAAACTGAAGCTTTCTTT
CDR3: CSSRQGLGETEAFF

length: 15
V: TRBV6-1
J: TRBJ1-4
D: TRBD1
size: -
DNA: TGTGCCAGCAGTGAAGGGGAGTCAGGGGGTGAAAAACTGTTTTTT
CDR3: CASSEGESGGEKLFF

length: 13
V: TRBV9
J: TRBJ1-6
D: -
size: -
DNA: TGTGCCAGCAGCGCCCAGGGGAATTCACCCCTCCACTTT
CDR3: CASSAQGNSPLHF

length: 18
V: TRBV12-5
J: TRBJ2-2
D: TRBD1
size: -
DNA: TGTGCTAGTGGGGGGACAGGGGGCTTGGTCACGAACACCGGGGAGCTGTTTTTT
CDR3: CASGGTGGLVTNTGELFF

length: 14
V: TRBV14
J: TRBJ1-6
D: TRBD1
size: -
DNA: TGTGCCAGCAGCCCGGGACAGCATAATTCACCCCTCCACTTT
CDR3: CASSPGQHNSPLHF

length: 14
V: TRBV5-6
J: TRBJ1-2
D: -
size: -
DNA: TGTGCCAGCAGCCACGACGTGCGGGTGTGTGGCTACACCTTC
CDR3: CASSHDVRVCGYTF

length: 14
V: TRBV5-1
J: TRBJ1-1
D: -
size: -
DNA: TGCGCCAGCAGCTGGGGAGGGGGGAAGACTGAAGCTTTCTTT
CDR3: CASSWGGGKTEAFF

length: 15
V: TRBV7-8
J: TRBJ1-6
D: TRBD1
size: -
DNA: TGTGCCAGCAGCTCCCCCGCGACAGGGAATTCACCCCTCCACTTT
CDR3: CASSSPATGNSPLHF

length: 14
V: TRBV13
J: TRBJ1-6
D: -
size: -
DNA: TGTGCCAGCAGCTTACGGGAGAGAAATTCACCCCTCCACTTT
CDR3: CASSLRERNSPLHF

length: 16
V: TRBV9
J: TRBJ1-6
D: TRBD1
size: few
DNA: TGTGCCAGCAGCCCCCTCCCAGGGGGCAATAATTCACCCCTCCACTTT
CDR3: CASSPLPGGNNSPLHF

length: 14
V: TRBV9
J: TRBJ2-4
D: -
size: -
DNA: TGTGCCAGCAGCGCGACAGGCCATGGAAACATTCAGTACTTC
CDR3: CASSATGHGNIQYF